The 17 T cell receptor beta chains in this list originate from one sample, sequenced in a study of T cell clonality in common variable immunodeficiency. Libraries were prepared by immunoSEQ multiplex PCR; TCRdb keeps only in-frame clonotypes and omits some of them. Listed for the sample are some 40,000 clones, none seen a single time. Sequencing used peripheral blood mononuclear cells. These receptors were taken from a person aged 18 to 70 in good health.

This clone was seen repeatedly, ten times or more. The missing CDR3 end, 3 residues past where the read stops, is filled in from the germline J gene. This chain connects TRBV7-9 to TRBJ2-3, with 7 bases aligning to TRBD2. J was trimmed by 1 base and V by 1 base; bases with no gene match: 2. CDR1 and CDR2 from the germline V gene are SEHNR and FQNEAQ (reference sequence). There are 15 residues in the CDR3. The sequenced part of the CDR3 DNA is TGTGCCAGCAGCTTAGTTCTAGCGGGCACAGATACG. Amino acid sequence: CASSLVLAGTDT. In full, the CDR3 reads CASSLVLAGTDTQYF.

This clone came up many times. The read gets to within 3 residues of the CDR3 end, and the germline J gene fills in the rest. The rearrangement uses TRBV12-3 or TRBV12-4 and TRBJ2-1; 9 bases line up with TRBD1. The CDR3 totals 15 residues. V gave up 6 bases and J gave up 5 bases; unmatched junction bases: 8. CDR3 in amino acids: CASSQGQGRNNEQFF. CDR3 DNA (partial): TGTGCCAGCAGCCAGGGACAGGGACGAAACAATGAG.

This clone showed up many times. With the read ending 3 residues before the CDR3 end, the germline J gene is used to fill in that end. The gene calls are TRBV12-3 or TRBV12-4 and TRBJ2-3; D not certain. V gave up 6 bases and J gave up 1 base, with 5 bases separating them. The CDR3 is 12 amino acids. CDR3 protein: CASSPGTDTQYF. CDR3 bases read: TGTGCCAGCAGCCCGGGCACAGATACG.

This clone was seen many times. The read ends 3 residues before the CDR3 terminus; that terminus is restored from the germline J gene. This rearrangement joins TRBV7-7 to TRBJ2-1; 7 bases align to TRBD1. The CDR3 consists of 11 residues. Per germline, CDR1 SSHAT and CDR2 FNYEAQ (reference sequence). CDR3 bases read: TGTGCAGTAGACAGGGACAATGAG. Amino acids: CAVDRDNE. The CDR3 reads in full as CAVDRDNEQFF.

This clone was recorded many times. The CDR3 extends 3 residues past the end of the read, so its final part is completed from the germline J gene. The chain recombines TRBV7-3 with TRBJ1-1; D possibly corresponds to TRBD1 (6 bases). Trimming pared 5 bases from V and 1 base from J, leaving 14 bases between. This CDR3 contains 15 residues. Germline loops: CDR1 SGHTA, CDR2 FQGTGA. This CDR3 reads CASSPTGYENTEAFF. Partial CDR3 DNA: TGTGCCAGCAGCCCAACAGGGTATGAGAACACTGAA. Complete variable domain (other parts from reference TRBV7-3 and TRBJ1-1): GAGVSQTPSNKVTEKGKYVELRCDPISGHTALYWYRQSLGQGPEFLIYFQGTGAADDSGLPNDRFFAVRPEGSVSTLKIQRTERGDSAVYLCASSPTGYENTEAFFGQGTRLTVV.

This clone was observed many times. Read data end 3 residues before the CDR3 end; the end is taken from the germline J gene. The chain recombines TRBV28 with TRBJ1-2, with 7 bases matching TRBD1. The V gene's germline CDR1 is MDHEN and CDR2 SYDVKM. J lost 6 bases, V lost 4 bases, and 8 bases had no gene match. The CDR3 consists of 14 residues. This chain's CDR3 is CASSSWTGANGYTF. The CDR3 DNA, read in part, is TGTGCCAGCAGTTCCTGGACAGGCGCGAATGGC.

This clone was counted at least ten times. From the germline J gene comes the end of the CDR3, since the read stops 3 residues before it. The chain couples TRBV18 to TRBJ2-2; D possibly matches TRBD1 or TRBD2 (6 bases each). The CDR3 is 14 residues long. The germline V and J ends were trimmed by 10 bases and 3 bases, with 15 bases remaining between them. CDR1 is KGHSH, CDR2 LQKENI, per germline. CDR3 DNA (partial): TGTGCCACTCCACCAGGGGAGGACACCGGGGAG. Translating it yields CATPPGEDTGE. The CDR3, in full, reads CATPPGEDTGELFF.

This clone was seen ten or more times. The DNA ends 3 residues before the CDR3 does, and the rest of the CDR3 is filled in from the germline J gene. The chain links TRBV10-3 to TRBJ1-1; D call uncertain. CDR3 size: 13 residues. Per germline, CDR1 ENHRY and CDR2 SYGVKD. CDR3 sequence: CAISESLTQEAFF. The sequenced CDR3 bases are TGTGCCATCAGTGAGTCACTAACCCAAGAG.

This clone came up many times. Read sequence stops 3 residues before the CDR3 end, and the germline J gene provides the missing end. V usage is TRBV5-4 and J usage is TRBJ2-1; 9 bases agree with TRBD2. The CDR3 has 15 amino acids. The ends lost 4 bases at V and 4 bases at J; junction bases unmatched: 6. Germline values: CDR1 SGHNT, CDR2 YYREEE (reference sequence). The part of the CDR3 DNA that was read is TGTGCCAGCAGCCCGAGACTAGCGGATTACAATGAG. Protein sequence: CASSPRLADYNE. The full-length CDR3 reads as CASSPRLADYNEQFF.

Regarding this clone: A far larger clone is a single base away, which makes a read error likely. The CDR3 end lies 3 residues beyond the end of the read and is filled in from the germline J gene. This CDR3 is also generated by other DNA sequences in the sample. V and J are TRBV19 and TRBJ1-2; no definite D call. The germline CDR1 and CDR2 sequences are LNHDA and SQIVND (reference sequence). The CDR3 spans 14 residues. The sequenced part of the CDR3 DNA is TGCGCCAGTAGTATTCCCACACAATCCTATGGC. It is translated as CASSIPTQSYG. The full CDR3 protein is CASSIPTQSYGYTF. Full variable domain (missing parts from reference TRBV19 and TRBJ1-2): DGGITQSPKYLFRKEGQNVTLSCEQNLNHDAMYWYRQDPGQGLRLIYYSQIVNDFQKGDIAEGYSVSREKKESFPLTVTSAQKNPTAFYLCASSIPTQSYGYTFGSGTRLTVV.

There are many counts of this clone. The CDR3 extends 3 residues past the end of the read, so its final part is completed from the germline J gene. The J gene is TRBJ1-5, the V gene TRBV20-1; D is possibly TRBD1 (5 bases). Germline lookup yields CDR1 DFQATT and CDR2 SNEGSKA (reference sequence). The CDR3 loop spans 17 amino acids. V lost 6 bases, J lost 0 bases, and 21 bases lay in between. The CDR3 bases that were read are TGCAGTGCCAAAAGGAGGGGCTGGGCAAGTAGCAATCAGCCC. As protein: CSAKRRGWASSNQP. The complete CDR3 reads CSAKRRGWASSNQPQHF.

Ten or more counts support this clone. The observed sequence ends 3 residues before the CDR3 terminus, with the missing tail filled in from the germline J gene. The chain carries TRBV5-4 and TRBJ1-1; D remains ambiguous. In germline, CDR1 is SGHNT, CDR2 YYREEE (reference sequence). V lost 2 bases to trimming and J lost 1 base, with 12 bases between them. The CDR3 is 15 amino acids. CDR3 sequence reads: CASSFEAQKNTEAFF. The sequenced CDR3 bases are TGTGCCAGCAGCTTTGAGGCCCAGAAGAACACTGAA.

This clone has ten or more counts. Read coverage stops 3 residues before the CDR3 terminus; the germline J gene supplies the remainder. The rearrangement uses TRBV24-1 and TRBJ2-7; no clear D. The V gene's germline CDR1 is KGHDR and CDR2 SFDVKD. The CDR3 loop spans 11 amino acids. V lost 1 base to trimming and J lost 5 bases, with 2 bases between them. CDR3 amino acids: CATSDFNEQYF. The part of the CDR3 DNA that was read is TGTGCCACCAGTGATTTCAACGAG.

This clone came up many times. The CDR3 bases that were read are TGTGCCATCAGGGGGACACTCAATCAGCCC. Its translation: CAIRGTLNQP. The full CDR3 reads CAIRGTLNQPQHF. The chain links TRBV10-3 to TRBJ1-5; a possible D gene is TRBD1 (6 bases). The read terminates 3 residues before the CDR3 end, so the remaining end is supplied by the germline J gene. In germline, CDR1 is ENHRY, CDR2 SYGVKD. The CDR3 totals 13 residues. V was clipped by 6 bases and J by 3 bases, with 9 bases between them.

This clone has ten or more counts. The CDR3 end is not reached by the read, which stops 3 residues before it; the germline J gene fills it in. The genes are TRBV5-4 and TRBJ2-1; D ambiguous. V lost 0 bases, J lost 9 bases, and 4 bases lay in between. The germline V gene encodes CDR1 SGHNT and CDR2 YYREEE (reference sequence). CDR3 size: 11 residues. The CDR3 spells CASSLAFEQFF. The part of the CDR3 DNA that was read is TGTGCCAGCAGCTTGGCATTTGAG.

This clone was seen many times. The read ends 3 residues shy of where the CDR3 ends; the end is completed using the germline J gene. The chain employs TRBV5-8 and TRBJ1-2, with D uncertain. The CDR3 totals 15 residues. V was cut by 0 bases and J by 0 bases, with 9 bases left in between. Germline CDR1 and CDR2: SGHTS and YDEGEE. The chain's CDR3 is CASSLGQNTNYGYTF. The sequenced CDR3 bases are TGTGCCAGCAGCTTGGGGCAGAACACTAACTATGGC.

This clone was seen at least ten times. The read terminates 3 residues ahead of where the CDR3 ends, so the germline J gene completes it. The V gene is TRBV7-8, the J gene TRBJ2-7, with 9 nucleotides matching TRBD1. Per the germline V gene, CDR1 is SGHVS and CDR2 is FQNEAQ. The trim removed 2 bases at V and 5 bases at J, leaving 7 bases unmatched. The CDR3 loop spans 15 amino acids. The sequenced part of the CDR3 DNA is TGTGCCAGCAGCTTACCCGGGACAGGGAGCGACGAG. It specifies CASSLPGTGSDE. The CDR3 reads in full as CASSLPGTGSDEQYF. Based on the CDR3 plus reference TRBV7-8 and TRBJ2-7, the full variable domain is GAGVSQSPRYKVAKRGQDVALRCDPISGHVSLFWYQQALGQGPEFLTYFQNEAQLDKSGLPSDRFFAERPEGSVSTLKIQRTQQEDSAVYLCASSLPGTGSDEQYFGPGTRLTVT.